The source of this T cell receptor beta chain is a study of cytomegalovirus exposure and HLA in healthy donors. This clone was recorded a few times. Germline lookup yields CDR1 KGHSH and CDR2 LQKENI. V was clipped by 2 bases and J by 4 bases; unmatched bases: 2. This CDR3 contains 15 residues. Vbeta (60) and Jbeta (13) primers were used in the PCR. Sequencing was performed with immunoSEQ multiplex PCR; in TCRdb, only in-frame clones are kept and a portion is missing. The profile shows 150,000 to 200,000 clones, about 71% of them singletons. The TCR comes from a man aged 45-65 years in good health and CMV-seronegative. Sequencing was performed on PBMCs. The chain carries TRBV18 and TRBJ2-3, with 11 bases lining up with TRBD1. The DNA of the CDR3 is TGTGCCAGCTCACCAACGGGACAGGGGGCAGATACGCAGTATTTT. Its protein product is CASSPTGQGADTQYF.